This section outlines one T cell receptor (beta chain) sequence together with its context. The CDR3 runs 16 residues. After removal of 3 bases from V and 4 bases from J, the junction contained 11 bases not matched to a gene. Germline V gene sequence: CDR1 LGHDT, CDR2 YNNKEL (reference sequence). Original processing methods: Reference gene primer amplification in the assay estimated nucleated cell counts. The protocol was immunoSEQ multiplex PCR, while the TCRdb copy is restricted to in-frame clones and leaves out a portion. V, J and clone size reflect that table, while D and trimming were determined from the DNA. The sample holds approximately 260,000 clones, roughly 90% seen once. The record originates from a study of blood T cell repertoires in COVID-19.

The chain employs TRBV3-1 (or the pseudogene TRBV3-2) and TRBJ2-7; 8 bases are shared with TRBD1. The TCR originated in a man in his 60s who had recovered from COVID-19. The sample taken for sequencing was peripheral blood. CDR3 nucleotides: TGTGCCAGCAGCCAGTTTTTGGACAGGGCCCCATACGAGCAGTACTTC. Residues: CASSQFLDRAPYEQYF.